The clone carrying this T cell receptor (beta chain) has only one observation. These data belong to a study of blood T cell repertoires in COVID-19. The age range of participants was about 18 to 95 years, with residence in 20 to 25 US areas. Methods used by the authors: Counts of nucleated cells, estimated from reference gene primer amplification, were obtained. Assay used: immunoSEQ multiplex PCR; TCRdb lists only in-frame clones, some missing. That table gives V, J and clone size, and the DNA gave D and trimming. Of about 250,000 clones in the sample, approximately 89% are singletons; the top ten hold roughly 4%. The germline gives CDR1 SQVTM, CDR2 ANQGSEA. This CDR3 comprises 16 residues. V lost 6 bases to trimming and J lost 5 bases; unmatched junction nucleotides: 14.

The sequenced material came from PBMCs or T cells enriched from blood (not recorded which). The origin of this receptor is a woman aged 25-40 years with acute COVID-19. The rearrangement joins TRBV29-1 to TRBJ2-5; 11 positions match TRBD1. The DNA of the CDR3 is TGCAGCGTAAAGGATACCGGGACAGGGGGAAGTGAGACCCAGTACTTC. Encoded protein: CSVKDTGTGGSETQYF.